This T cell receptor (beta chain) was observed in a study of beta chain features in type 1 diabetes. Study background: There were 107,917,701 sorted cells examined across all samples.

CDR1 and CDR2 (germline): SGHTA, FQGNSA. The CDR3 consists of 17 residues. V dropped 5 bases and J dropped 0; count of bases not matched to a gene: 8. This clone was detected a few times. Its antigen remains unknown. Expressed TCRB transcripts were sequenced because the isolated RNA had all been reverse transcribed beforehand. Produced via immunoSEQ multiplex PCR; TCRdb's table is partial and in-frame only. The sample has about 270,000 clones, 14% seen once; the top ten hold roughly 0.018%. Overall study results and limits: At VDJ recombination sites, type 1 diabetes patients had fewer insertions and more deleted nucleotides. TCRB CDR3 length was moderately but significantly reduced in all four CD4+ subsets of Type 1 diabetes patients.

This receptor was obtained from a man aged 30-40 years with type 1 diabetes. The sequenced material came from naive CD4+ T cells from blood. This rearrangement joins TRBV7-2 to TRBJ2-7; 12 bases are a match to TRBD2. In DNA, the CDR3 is TGTGCCAGCAGCCCAGCCCTGACTAGCGGGGGCTCCTACGAGCAGTACTTC. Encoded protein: CASSPALTSGGSYEQYF.